This T cell receptor (beta chain) was sequenced during a study of T cells in Graves' hyperthyroidism and ophthalmopathy (dated by TCRdb to between 2018 and 2020). In terms of the full investigation: Peripheral blood samples were taken at the time of initial diagnosis, prior to any treatment. A discovery cohort of about a hundred patients, about 43 with Graves' ophthalmopathy and over 55 with stable Graves' hyperthyroidism, was used to find distinguishing TCR V-J signatures. Prospective prediction of ophthalmopathy was tested in an independent validation cohort consisting of fewer than 20 hyperthyroidism patients and around 17 patients who later progressed to ophthalmopathy. For training and testing, the approximately 92 patients in the discovery cohort were randomly divided in a 7:3 ratio. Thyroid tissue and blood T-cell repertoires from six Graves' hyperthyroidism patients were also compared in the study. Once sampling was done, hyperthyroidism patients were given methimazole at a starting dose of 30 mg daily, whereas ophthalmopathy patients were given high-dose intravenous methylprednisolone. According to the paper, TCR Vbeta CDR3 sequencing was carried out on 135 peripheral blood samples, which came from about 45 ophthalmopathy, under 80 hyperthyroidism and about 17 progressor patients.

Graves' hyperthyroidism was defined as stable when no progression to ophthalmopathy occurred over 18 months of follow-up. The hyperthyroidism patients were between 18 and 65 years old and newly diagnosed, with a disease duration of less than 2 months. Exclusion was applied to patients with uncontrolled infections, other autoimmune diseases, pregnancy or lactation. Diagnoses relied on clinical symptoms, serum thyroxine and TRAb, thyroid ultrasound and orbital computed tomography. PBMCs were isolated from 8 to 10 ml of fresh peripheral blood by Ficoll-Paque density gradient centrifugation. Trizol reagent was used to extract total RNA, and RNA quality was then checked on an Agilent 2100 Bioanalyzer. Study-level results and caveats: Most expanded thyroid clonotypes (frequency above 0.001) were also detected in blood, suggesting blood repertoires may reflect thyroid immune responses. Ophthalmopathy was separated from stable hyperthyroidism by a 13 V-J signature model, with around 90% sensitivity and 81% to 82% specificity obtained in cross-validation and 80%/75% obtained in testing. In validation, the model predicted progression to ophthalmopathy with 60% to 71% sensitivity and 72% to 85% specificity, a median of around 6.6 months before onset. Sample size was not statistically predetermined, and investigators were not blinded to group allocation.

Clipping removes 8 bases from V and 4 bases from J, with 5 as the unmatched junction base count. The germline V gene (reference sequence) sets CDR1 to DFQATT and CDR2 to SNEGSKA. Counted from cysteine to phenylalanine, this CDR3 has 12 amino acids. Left in the record is the CDR3 DNA by itself, 36 bases read in frame from the first base. There are many counts of this clonotype. It lacks a known antigen. Base qualities were left out, and no much larger clone turns up one base away. Amplification of TCR beta CDR3 regions was carried out from RNA transcripts. For the first round of RT-PCR on the TCR CDR3, the HTBI primer set was used together with the Qiagen OneStep RT-PCR kit. Libraries were constructed in a second round of multiplex PCR, after which size selection and purification were performed. The libraries were sequenced on an Illumina HiSeq2000 using paired-end 100 bp reads. As for the original processing: SOAPnuke was used to process the raw data, with reads discarded if the reads contained adapters or uncalled bases, had a mean Phred below 15, or lacked an exact constant-primer or identifier match. High-quality paired reads were merged using COPE v1.2.5, and each unique nucleotide sequence was defined as a clonotype. Clonotypes were aligned to IMGT TRBV, TRBD and TRBJ reference segments using MiTCR v1.1. Analysis was restricted to V-J combinations with a frequency above 0.0001, which covered roughly 99% of repertoires. A TCS score was defined as the ratio of F50 (clonal expansion) to E x V (chaos), with BLOSUM62-based TCRdist applied between CDR3 peptides within each V-J. Welch's t-statistics and random forest reduced roughly 500 V-J features to 13, which were used in a naive Bayes classifier (R e1071). TCRdb reanalyzed the raw reads on its own, using fastp at Q25 for trimming and MiXCR for clone calling, and kept in-frame beta chains. CDR3 protein duplicates are merged, each entry listing the most common genes and DNA. TCRdb, rather than the study authors, made the V and J calls. This sample comprises roughly 200,000 distinct CDR3 sequences, around 16% of them detected only once. The ten largest clonotypes hold about 50% of the sample.

The source is a woman in her forties or fifties with Graves' hyperthyroidism. This chain joins TRBV20-1 to TRBJ2-1; the central 7 bases match TRBD2. The sequenced material came from blood. The DNA sequence is given as TGCAGTATGAAGCGGGGTTACAATGAGCAGTTCTTC. Its translation is CSMKRGYNEQFF.